Listed below are T cell receptor beta chains from one sample, sequenced in a study of blood T cells in healthy people across ages. TCRdb re-analysed the 5' RACE reads in MiXCR, keeping a single row per CDR3 protein. The sample yields fewer than 2 million distinct CDR3 sequences, about two fifths seen once. Sequenced: blood. The receptors were sampled from a human donor in good health. Each CDR3 is given with its conserved first and last residue. Each record gives: J gene, V gene, CDR3 protein.

J: TRBJ2-5
V: TRBV2
CDR3: CASLGQGEETQYF

J: TRBJ2-1
V: TRBV3-1
CDR3: CASSQAPPSGDYNEQFF

J: TRBJ2-7
V: TRBV29-1
CDR3: CSTRTSGGSYEQYF

J: TRBJ2-3
V: TRBV18
CDR3: CASSPYSGHITDTQYF

J: TRBJ2-2
V: TRBV29-1
CDR3: CSVVGQGNRTGELFF

J: TRBJ2-5
V: TRBV6-5
CDR3: CASSYNGEETQYF

J: TRBJ1-1
V: TRBV28
CDR3: CASIQGQGLEAFF

J: TRBJ2-7
V: TRBV20-1
CDR3: CSAREGGQGDYEQYF

J: TRBJ2-1
V: TRBV12-3/TRBV12-4
CDR3: CASSPWGGAYNEQFF

J: TRBJ1-4
V: TRBV4-2
CDR3: CASSQVGSGGLFF

J: TRBJ2-3
V: TRBV24-1
CDR3: CATSDRGSVLTDTQYF

J: TRBJ2-7
V: TRBV12-3/TRBV12-4
CDR3: CASSLGDRQGQYF

J: TRBJ2-3
V: TRBV18
CDR3: CASSHVTDTQYF

J: TRBJ1-2
V: TRBV3-1
CDR3: CASSFDGEGIDGGYTF

J: TRBJ1-1
V: TRBV6-5
CDR3: CASRENTEAFF

J: TRBJ2-1
V: TRBV2
CDR3: CASSERPNNEQFF

J: TRBJ2-7
V: TRBV10-3
CDR3: CAINQELSYEQYF

J: TRBJ2-7
V: TRBV29-1
CDR3: CSVESTSRDEQYF

J: TRBJ1-2
V: TRBV9
CDR3: CASSVDPHRGDGYTF

J: TRBJ2-3
V: TRBV11-2
CDR3: CASSLVGSNTDTQYF

J: TRBJ1-2
V: TRBV12-3/TRBV12-4
CDR3: CASSQGPAANYGHTF

J: TRBJ2-3
V: TRBV12-5
CDR3: CASGTGLTSSTDTQYF

J: TRBJ2-1
V: TRBV7-2
CDR3: CASSLGASGPGFNEQFF

J: TRBJ2-3
V: TRBV28
CDR3: CASDYLTSGASTDTQYF

J: -
V: TRBV9
CDR3: CASSVGLEYEQYF

J: TRBJ2-7
V: TRBV15
CDR3: CATSRNRGPNYEQYF

J: TRBJ1-1
V: TRBV6-2/TRBV6-3
CDR3: CASSPPGQGAVIPEAFF

J: TRBJ2-1
V: TRBV4-2
CDR3: CASSRTGFLYNEQFF

J: TRBJ2-5
V: TRBV5-1
CDR3: CASSLEGLPSETQYF

J: -
V: TRBV6-2/TRBV6-3
CDR3: CASSYPRGTSGAYEQYF

J: TRBJ2-3
V: TRBV2
CDR3: CASSESGPSTDTRYF

J: TRBJ2-1
V: TRBV14
CDR3: CASSLTSQGAYNDEQFF

J: TRBJ1-1
V: TRBV2
CDR3: CASSEAGPPTGEAFF

J: TRBJ2-1
V: TRBV4-2
CDR3: CASSPEVQRGGYNEQFF

J: TRBJ2-5
V: TRBV5-1
CDR3: CASSLAGGEATQYF

J: TRBJ2-3
V: TRBV12-3/TRBV12-4
CDR3: CASSFPNTDTQYF

J: TRBJ2-3
V: TRBV6-5
CDR3: CASSYDTLGVSTDTQYF

J: TRBJ2-3
V: TRBV20-1
CDR3: CSARDPTSAGGQRFTDTQYF

J: TRBJ2-7
V: TRBV6-5
CDR3: CASSSGLQTQYF

J: TRBJ1-5
V: TRBV7-8
CDR3: CASSYGQNNQPQHF

J: TRBJ2-1
V: TRBV6-5
CDR3: CASSRSQANNEQFF

J: TRBJ1-4
V: TRBV12-5
CDR3: CASGLAPANEKLFF

J: TRBJ1-5
V: TRBV6-2/TRBV6-3
CDR3: CASSGSRGHNQPQHF

J: TRBJ1-6
V: TRBV28
CDR3: CASSFGTEYSPLHF

J: TRBJ1-2
V: TRBV6-1
CDR3: CASSERGRRYGYTF

J: TRBJ2-7
V: TRBV7-9
CDR3: CASSSYRTGPSYEQYF

J: TRBJ2-1
V: TRBV6-5
CDR3: CASSYPLQGHAPNEQFF

J: TRBJ1-1
V: TRBV5-6
CDR3: CASSPGEGLTEAFF

J: TRBJ1-2
V: TRBV20-1
CDR3: CSARDQETPYGYTF

J: TRBJ1-4
V: TRBV20-1
CDR3: CSARDPRTNEKLFF

J: TRBJ1-4
V: TRBV9
CDR3: CASSLSGADEKLFF

J: TRBJ2-2
V: TRBV10-2
CDR3: CASSEEGDRGTGELFF

J: TRBJ1-2
V: TRBV11-2
CDR3: CASSSPSGGRSYGYTF

J: TRBJ2-3
V: TRBV20-1
CDR3: CSASGTGSTDTQYF

J: TRBJ1-5
V: TRBV11-2
CDR3: CASSLDLRANQPQHF

J: TRBJ1-5
V: TRBV7-9
CDR3: CASSLATGEVGNQPQHF

J: TRBJ2-1
V: TRBV2
CDR3: CTSSSGTLFNRFF

J: TRBJ2-1
V: TRBV4-3
CDR3: CASSRGLAGSGEQFF